The T cell receptor beta chain under discussion was sequenced for a study of CD8 T cells in ankylosing spondylitis. Construction of TCR beta libraries was performed using quantitative 5'-RACE with molecular barcodes. TCRdb reanalysed the 5' RACE reads using MiXCR and keeps one entry per CDR3 protein. The sample consists of about 17,000 distinct CDR3 sequences, over 7% of them appearing once. Germline CDR1 reads MDHEN; CDR2 reads SYDVKM. The CDR3 loop spans 15 amino acids. The junction had 9 bases not matched to a gene; V was cut back by 6 bases and J by 10 bases. This clonotype came up many times. What it binds is not known. General study results and limits: From matched ankylosing spondylitis synovial fluid, disease-linked clones were reportedly recovered at significantly enriched levels. A CD8+ phenotype characterized the disease-linked clones, which were relatively rare in peripheral blood. Ankylosing spondylitis blood appeared to be characterized by a TCR beta motif of 8 or 9 highly homologous variants.

The TCR originated in a male donor with ankylosing spondylitis or in good health (not recorded which). The chain carries TRBV28 and TRBJ2-3; 14 nucleotides agree with TRBD2. Sequencing was done on a sample of blood. CDR3 DNA sequence: TGTGCCAGCAGGCCGACTAGCGGGGGGGGATGGGCGCAGTATTTT. The encoded protein is CASRPTSGGGWAQYF.